A single sample gave rise to the 30 T cell receptor beta chains below, sequenced in a study of T cell responses to AZD1222 COVID-19 vaccine. Data came from immunoSEQ multiplex PCR; TCRdb stores just in-frame clones and leaves some out. The sample contains approximately 80,000 clones, over 75% of which appear only once. Specimen: peripheral blood, collected 28 days after the second AZD1222 dose. Source of these receptors: an adult who received the AZD1222 COVID-19 vaccine.

V is TRBV3-1 (or the pseudogene TRBV3-2) and J is TRBJ2-7; no reliable D call. Trimming stripped 3 bases from V and 0 bases from J, with 0 bases between. Per the germline V gene, CDR1 is LGHDT and CDR2 is YNNKEL (reference sequence). This CDR3 is 11 amino acids long. This chain's CDR3 is CASSHSYEQYF. The CDR3 nucleotides are TGTGCCAGCAGCCACTCCTACGAGCAGTACTTC.

The V gene is TRBV19, the J gene TRBJ2-1, with 7 bases that match TRBD2. Germline V gene sequence: CDR1 LNHDA, CDR2 SQIVND (reference sequence). V lost 7 bases, J lost 7 bases, and 10 bases stayed unmatched. The CDR3 has 14 residues. The CDR3 here is CASTIGGGGNEQFF. The CDR3 DNA reads TGTGCCAGTACAATTGGCGGGGGAGGGAATGAGCAGTTCTTC.

The V and J genes are TRBV30 and TRBJ2-3; 8 nucleotides match TRBD2. Germline loops: CDR1 GTSNPN, CDR2 SVGIG (reference sequence). With V trimmed by 8 bases and J by 2 bases, 9 bases remained unmatched. This CDR3 contains 14 residues. CDR3 loop: CAGPTSENTDTQYF. The CDR3 coding sequence is TGTGCCGGACCGACTAGCGAGAACACAGATACGCAGTATTTT.

The chain is built from TRBV20-1 and TRBJ1-1; D perhaps matches TRBD1 (5 bases). The CDR3 loop spans 11 amino acids. V shed 1 base and J shed 6 bases, with 6 bases lying between them. Looked up from germline, CDR1 is DFQATT and CDR2 is SNEGSKA (reference sequence). The CDR3 DNA reads as TGCAGTGCTAGAGGGGGCCCTGAAGCTTTCTTT. Its protein is CSARGGPEAFF.

V is TRBV14 and J is TRBJ1-1; D gene unclear. Trimming took 4 bases from V and 10 from J, leaving 13 bases between them. There are 12 residues in the CDR3. From germline, CDR1 is SGHDN and CDR2 FVKESK. This CDR3 reads CASSPQRTTAFF. The CDR3 bases are TGTGCCAGCAGCCCCCAGAGGACGACAGCTTTCTTT.

The V and J genes are TRBV4-1 and TRBJ1-6, with TRBD1 matching 9 bases. Trimming cost V 4 bases and J 10 bases; bases outside gene matches: 5. The CDR3 covers 14 residues. Germline CDR1 and CDR2: MGHRA and YSYEKL. The DNA for the CDR3 is TGCGCCAGCAGCCGGGACAGGGTACGATCACCCCTCCACTTT. Its translation: CASSRDRVRSPLHF.

CDR3 in DNA: TGCAGCGTGTCGCTAGCGGGGAGAAACAATGAGCAGTTCTTC. Its translation is CSVSLAGRNNEQFF. The genes are TRBV29-1 and TRBJ2-1; TRBD2 matches at 9 bases. Germline V gives CDR1 SQVTM, CDR2 ANQGSEA. The junction had 8 bases not matched to a gene; V was cut back by 6 bases and J by 5 bases. This CDR3 is built from 14 residues.

Here the CDR3 reads CASSTRRKMNTEAFF. As DNA, the CDR3 is TGTGCCAGCAGTACAAGGCGAAAAATGAACACTGAAGCTTTCTTT. This sequence joins TRBV28 and TRBJ1-1; D is ambiguous. The CDR3 is made up of 15 amino acids. V lost 5 bases, J lost 0 bases, and 13 bases lay in between. Germline V gene data show CDR1 as MDHEN and CDR2 as SYDVKM.

The chain carries TRBV28 and TRBJ2-5; maybe TRBD1 (5 bases). Germline CDR1 and CDR2: MDHEN and SYDVKM. CDR3 length: 14 residues. Trimming took off 2 bases at V and 5 bases at J, with 12 bases between the two ends. The CDR3 DNA sequence: TGTGCCAGCAGTTTAAGTGGGCAGGGCGAGACCCAGTACTTC. Encoded protein: CASSLSGQGETQYF.

Regarding this clone: The sample carries other DNA sequences with the same CDR3. The V and J genes are TRBV6-5 and TRBJ1-2; no clear D. Germline V gene sequence: CDR1 MNHEY, CDR2 SVGAGI. CDR3 length: 11 residues. V dropped 8 bases and J dropped 3 bases, with 7 bases sitting between them. The CDR3 sequence: CASGSYYGYTF. CDR3 coding DNA: TGTGCCAGCGGATCTTACTATGGCTACACCTTC.

This clone came up a few times. The V and J genes are TRBV19 and TRBJ2-5; 9 positions match TRBD1. CDR1 is LNHDA, CDR2 SQIVND, per germline (reference sequence). The CDR3 extends over 15 amino acids. J gave up 6 bases and V 2 bases, and 7 bases lay outside the gene matches. CDR3 DNA: TGTGCCAGTAGTATAAAACAGGGGGCGCGGAAGACCCAGTACTTC. Translated, it gives CASSIKQGARKTQYF. The variable domain in full, with the rest retrieved from reference TRBV19 and TRBJ2-5, is DGGITQSPKYLFRKEGQNVTLSCEQNLNHDAMYWYRQDPGQGLRLIYYSQIVNDFQKGDIAEGYSVSREKKESFPLTVTSAQKNPTAFYLCASSIKQGARKTQYFGPGTRLLVL.

The J gene is TRBJ1-1, the V gene TRBV19, with 8 bases lining up with TRBD1. Germline CDR1 is LNHDA and CDR2 is SQIVND (reference sequence). The J segment lost 3 bases and the V segment lost 7 bases, leaving 13 bases of the junction unmatched. The CDR3 consists of 16 residues. The CDR3 coding sequence is TGTGCCAGTAAGGGCAGAGACAGGGGACGGTACACTGAAGCTTTCTTT. This translates into CASKGRDRGRYTEAFF.

This clone was detected only once. Here the CDR3 DNA reads TGTGCCAGCAGCCCATGGCGGGGGGCGGAGAATGGCTACACCTTC. Its protein is CASSPWRGAENGYTF. The genes are TRBV7-9 and TRBJ1-2; D perhaps matches TRBD1 (6 bases). The V gene lost 5 bases and the J gene lost 6 bases, with 19 bases spanning the gap. Per the germline V gene, CDR1 is SEHNR and CDR2 is FQNEAQ (reference sequence). This CDR3 spans 15 amino acids.

This clone has a single count. The CDR3 is CASRLTGNTEAFF. CDR3 in DNA: TGTGCCAGCAGGCTGACGGGGAACACTGAAGCTTTCTTT. The rearrangement links TRBV6-5 to TRBJ1-1; D unresolved. The CDR3 sequence is 13 residues long. The germline V and J ends were trimmed by 6 bases and 1 base, with 9 bases remaining between them. Germline V gene data show CDR1 as MNHEY and CDR2 as SVGAGI.

The chain recombines TRBV11-2 with TRBJ1-2; TRBD1 is a possible D gene (5 bases). Trimming shortened V by 2 bases and J by 4 bases, and 11 bases separated the two germline ends. The CDR3 consists of 14 residues. Germline assignment: CDR1 SGHAT and CDR2 FQNNGV. CDR3 in DNA: TGTGCCAGCAGCTTACAGGGTTTGAGCTATGGCTACACCTTC. Amino acid sequence: CASSLQGLSYGYTF.

The rearrangement links TRBV14 to TRBJ2-1, with no clear D. Trimming shortened V by 2 bases and J by 5 bases, and 10 bases separated the two germline ends. This CDR3 has 14 amino acids. The germline V gene has CDR1 SGHDN and CDR2 FVKESK. For the CDR3, the DNA is TGTGCCAGCAGCCAATCTCTAGGGAACAATGAGCAGTTCTTC. Translated, it gives CASSQSLGNNEQFF.

CDR3 DNA: TGCGCCAGCAGTAGTACGGGAGGAGGAGATACGCAGTATTTT. This gives the protein CASSSTGGGDTQYF. This rearrangement joins TRBV5-1 to TRBJ2-3, with TRBD2 matching 7 bases. The CDR3 spans 14 residues. J was trimmed by 5 bases and V by 5 bases; bases with no gene match: 8. CDR1 and CDR2 (germline): SGHRS, YFSETQ.

This chain uses TRBV6-2 or TRBV6-3 with TRBJ2-2; D assignment may be TRBD1 or TRBD2 (5 bases each). There are 13 residues in the CDR3. V lost 6 bases, J lost 6 bases, and 11 bases lay in between. In germline, CDR1 is MNHEY, CDR2 SVGEGT. CDR3 sequence reads: CASSPGRSGELFF. The CDR3 DNA reads as TGTGCCAGCAGCCCAGGGAGATCCGGGGAGCTGTTTTTT.

The table lists this clone with a count of one. This chain joins TRBV5-3 and TRBJ1-6, with TRBD1 as a possible D gene (6 bases). Being an ORF, TRBV5-3 has a function that is uncertain. The V gene lost 4 bases and the J gene lost 7 bases, with 15 bases spanning the gap. The CDR3 spans 15 residues. For the CDR3, the DNA is TGTGCCAGAAGCCTTACAGGGCGTTGGAATTCACCCCTCCACTTT. Translation gives CARSLTGRWNSPLHF.

The rearrangement joins TRBV14 to TRBJ1-4; D uncertain. With 5 bases removed from V and 3 bases from J, the gap between germline ends came to 7 bases. From germline, CDR1 is SGHDN and CDR2 FVKESK. There are 13 residues in the CDR3. The CDR3 DNA sequence: TGTGCCAGCAGCTCTCGGCCTAATGAAAAACTGTTTTTT. Its translation: CASSSRPNEKLFF.

The genes are TRBV15 and TRBJ2-1; unclear D gene. V was pared by 0 bases and J by 0 bases, with 12 bases between. The germline V gene encodes CDR1 LNHNV and CDR2 YYDKDF (reference sequence). This CDR3 is built from 17 residues. The CDR3 reads CATSRDRSIYSYNEQFF. DNA for the CDR3: TGTGCCACCAGCAGAGATCGCAGCATATACTCCTACAATGAGCAGTTCTTC.

The genes are TRBV28 and TRBJ1-5, with D tentatively TRBD1 (6 bases). This CDR3 has 15 residues. Trimming removed 7 bases from V and 3 bases from J, with 16 bases in between. CDR1 and CDR2 (germline): MDHEN, SYDVKM. The CDR3 reads CASNQGGELNQPQHF. The DNA of the CDR3 is TGTGCCAGCAACCAAGGGGGGGAACTCAATCAGCCCCAGCATTTT.

The chain uses TRBV5-1 and TRBJ1-3; TRBD1 might be the D (6 bases). Germline V gene lookup returns CDR1 SGHRS and CDR2 YFSETQ. V lost 4 bases and J 0 bases, leaving 11 bases between the germline ends. This CDR3 spans 15 amino acids. As DNA, the CDR3 is TGCGCCAGCAGCCGTACAGGGACCTCTGGAAACACCATATATTTT. Protein product: CASSRTGTSGNTIYF.

The V call is TRBV5-1, the J call TRBJ2-2; the match to TRBD1 covers 7 bases. The V gene's germline CDR1 is SGHRS and CDR2 YFSETQ. Trimming at V came to 4 bases and at J to 4 bases, leaving 10 bases not matched to a gene. The CDR3 totals 16 residues. The CDR3 DNA follows: TGCGCCAGCAGCCCCTTGACAGGGTCGACCACCGGGGAGCTGTTTTTT. This codes for CASSPLTGSTTGELFF.

The chain has TRBV20-1 and TRBJ1-5; D not certain. Trimming shortened V by 7 bases and J by 4 bases, and 11 bases separated the two germline ends. CDR3 length equals 12 residues. Per germline, CDR1 DFQATT and CDR2 SNEGSKA (reference sequence). DNA of the CDR3: TGCAGTGGTAGTGGGCAAAATCAGCCCCAGCATTTT. Its translation: CSGSGQNQPQHF.

Concerning this clone itself: The same CDR3 is also encoded by other DNA sequences in this sample. The J gene is TRBJ1-1, the V gene TRBV5-4, with D perhaps matching TRBD1 (5 bases). Between the trimmed V and J ends, which lost 2 bases and 3 bases, there was a span of 11 bases. CDR3 length: 14 amino acids. Germline CDR1 is SGHNT and CDR2 is YYREEE (reference sequence). CDR3 coding DNA: TGTGCCAGCAGCTTCGGCCAGGGTTACACTGAAGCTTTCTTT. Amino acid sequence: CASSFGQGYTEAFF.

This chain joins TRBV20-1 and TRBJ1-5; 8 bases are a match to TRBD1. The CDR3 totals 14 residues. CDR1 is DFQATT, CDR2 SNEGSKA, per germline (reference sequence). With 3 bases clipped from V and 7 bases from J, the junction kept 8 bases outside the gene matches. CDR3: CSASSRTGLQPQHF. Written as DNA, the CDR3 is TGCAGTGCTAGTTCCCGGACAGGGCTGCAGCCCCAGCATTTT.

V and J are TRBV19 and TRBJ2-2, with TRBD1 matching over 11 bases. Trimming at V came to 6 bases and at J to 6 bases, leaving 9 bases not matched to a gene. Germline CDR1 is LNHDA and CDR2 is SQIVND (reference sequence). The CDR3 covers 16 residues. CDR3 loop: CASSPPGQGGSGELFF. In nucleotides, the CDR3 is TGTGCCAGTAGCCCCCCGGGACAGGGGGGATCCGGGGAGCTGTTTTTT.

V usage is TRBV5-5 and J usage is TRBJ1-5, with TRBD1 as a possible D gene (5 bases). Deletions cut 5 bases from V and 7 bases from J, with 13 bases between. The V gene's germline CDR1 is SGHKS and CDR2 YYEKEE (reference sequence). CDR3 length: 13 amino acids. CDR3 region: CASSSLWDQPQHF. The CDR3 DNA reads TGTGCCAGCAGTTCATTATGGGACCAGCCCCAGCATTTT.

This sequence joins TRBV6-2 or TRBV6-3 and TRBJ2-1; D may be TRBD2 (5 bases). This CDR3 region has 16 residues. V dropped 0 bases and J dropped 0 bases, with 9 bases sitting between them. The germline V gene has CDR1 MNHEY and CDR2 SVGEGT. CDR3 nucleotide sequence: TGTGCCAGCAGTTACTCGGCGGGCCCCTCCTACAATGAGCAGTTCTTC. It specifies CASSYSAGPSYNEQFF.